Listed below are T cell receptor beta chains from one sample, sequenced in a study of blood T cells in healthy people across ages. TCRdb re-analysed the 5' RACE reads in MiXCR, keeping a single row per CDR3 protein. Of about 1.7 million distinct CDR3 sequences in the sample, 25% to 30% were seen once. Sequences were obtained from blood. Receptor source: a woman younger than 45 in good health. Each CDR3 is given with its conserved first and last residue. Fields, in order: D gene, clone size, J gene, V gene, CDR3 protein, CDR3 DNA. The D gene is left open where the match is weak. Clone size is stated in some rows and not others, as once, few, many or a class when expanded.

>NA|NA|TRBJ1-5|TRBV15
CATSRDDQPQHF
TGTGCCACCAGCAGAGATGATCAGCCCCAGCATTTT
>NA|many|TRBJ2-4|TRBV7-9
CASSPLAKNIQYF
TGTGCCAGCAGCCCTCTAGCCAAAAACATTCAGTACTTC
>NA|few|TRBJ1-5|TRBV9
CASSDTGIGQPQHF
TGTGCCAGCAGTGATACAGGGATAGGTCAGCCCCAGCATTTT
>NA|few|TRBJ1-2|TRBV7-9
CASSLAGGKYGYTF
TGTGCCAGCAGCTTAGCGGGGGGGAAATATGGCTACACCTTC
>TRBD2|many|TRBJ2-3|TRBV20-1
CSASGFSGVTDTQYF
TGCAGTGCTAGTGGTTTTAGCGGGGTCACAGATACGCAGTATTTT
>TRBD2|few|TRBJ2-3|TRBV7-2
CASSLEGTSGVQDTQYF
TGTGCCAGCAGCTTAGAAGGGACTAGCGGGGTGCAGGATACGCAGTATTTT
>NA|few|TRBJ1-5|TRBV12-3/TRBV12-4
CASGQGLSSNQPQHF
TGTGCCAGCGGTCAGGGTCTGAGTAGCAATCAGCCCCAGCATTTT
>NA|NA|TRBJ1-2|TRBV5-5
CASAGRGGIDYGYTF
TGTGCCAGCGCGGGGCGAGGCGGAATCGACTATGGCTACACCTTC
>NA|NA|TRBJ2-7|TRBV20-1
CSARPTTVTYEQYF
TGCAGTGCTAGACCAACGACAGTTACCTACGAGCAGTACTTC
>NA|few|TRBJ2-7|TRBV5-1
CASSLEPGIYEQYF
TGCGCCAGCAGCTTGGAGCCAGGGATCTACGAGCAGTACTTC
>NA|few|TRBJ1-1|TRBV9
CASSVGGQNTEAFF
TGTGCCAGCAGCGTAGGAGGGCAAAACACTGAAGCTTTCTTT
>NA|NA|TRBJ2-1|TRBV27
CASSLSRDTYNEQFF
TGTGCCAGCAGTTTATCCCGGGATACCTACAATGAGCAGTTCTTC
>TRBD2|many|TRBJ2-1|TRBV4-3
CASSQEGPPASGRAQFF
TGCGCCAGCAGCCAAGAGGGGCCACCGGCTAGCGGGAGGGCGCAGTTCTTC
>NA|few|TRBJ2-7|TRBV20-1
CSARGEQYF
TGCAGTGCTAGGGGGGAGCAGTACTTC
>NA|NA|TRBJ2-3|TRBV11-2
CAGSLGTSRDTQYF
TGTGCCGGCAGCTTGGGAACAAGTCGGGATACGCAGTATTTT
>NA|NA|TRBJ2-7|TRBV5-1
CASSLERRGYEQYF
TGCGCCAGCAGCTTGGAGCGCAGGGGCTACGAGCAGTACTTC
>NA|few|TRBJ2-5|TRBV10-3
CAISEFGQYQTQYF
TGTGCCATCAGTGAGTTCGGACAGTACCAGACCCAGTACTTC
>NA|many|TRBJ1-2|TRBV7-9
CASSSVQDYGYTF
TGTGCCAGCAGCTCTGTCCAGGACTATGGCTACACCTTC
>NA|NA|TRBJ1-5|TRBV10-3
CAISEEELGQPQHF
TGTGCCATCAGTGAGGAGGAACTGGGTCAGCCCCAGCATTTT
>NA|NA|TRBJ2-4|TRBV20-1
CSARAPGNEQYF
TGCAGTGCTAGAGCCCCCGGGAATGAGCAGTACTTC
>NA|NA|TRBJ1-6|TRBV3-1
CASSQGHLNSPLHF
TGTGCCAGCAGCCAAGGGCACCTGAATTCACCCCTCCACTTT
>NA|NA|TRBJ2-3|TRBV14
CASSRGAKQTDTQYF
TGTGCCAGCAGCAGGGGCGCCAAGCAAACAGATACGCAGTATTTT
>NA|few|TRBJ2-3|TRBV29-1
CSVEHRGHSTDTQYF
TGCAGCGTCGAACACCGGGGTCACTCCACAGATACGCAGTATTTT
>NA|many|TRBJ2-5|TRBV4-1
CASSTTATYQETQYF
TGCGCCAGCAGTACCACCGCGACGTACCAAGAGACCCAGTACTTC
>NA|NA|TRBJ1-2|TRBV6-6
CASRITNPRGRNGYTF
TGTGCCAGTAGGATTACCAACCCGAGGGGCAGGAACGGCTACACCTTC
>TRBD2|few|TRBJ2-1|TRBV20-1
CSANSASGGSSYNEQFF
TGCAGTGCTAATTCGGCTAGCGGGGGGAGCTCCTACAATGAGCAGTTCTTC
>NA|few|TRBJ1-2|TRBV6-6
CASRRGEDYGYTF
TGTGCCAGCAGGCGGGGGGAAGACTATGGCTACACCTTC
>TRBD2|NA|TRBJ2-2|TRBV4-3
CVSSQSFLGLAPNTGELFF
TGCGTCAGCAGCCAATCGTTTTTGGGACTAGCGCCGAACACCGGGGAGCTGTTTTTT
>TRBD2|many|TRBJ2-3|TRBV3-1
CASSPTSGRRGDTQYF
TGTGCCAGCAGTCCGACTAGCGGGAGGCGCGGAGATACGCAGTATTTT
>NA|many|TRBJ2-7|TRBV7-9
CASSLGGTQSYEQYF
TGTGCCAGCAGCTTAGGTGGGACTCAAAGCTACGAGCAGTACTTC
>NA|NA|TRBJ1-1|TRBV21-1
CANLDGETEAFF
TGTGCCAACTTAGACGGGGAGACTGAAGCTTTCTTT
>NA|NA|TRBJ1-1|TRBV2
CASRAVTAMNTEAFF
TGTGCCAGCAGAGCCGTTACGGCCATGAACACTGAAGCTTTCTTT